This entry lists 29 T cell receptor beta chains sequenced from one sample in a study of graft-versus-host responses after intestinal transplantation. These receptors' antigens are unknown. The assay was immunoSEQ multiplex PCR, and TCRdb's table has in-frame clones only and misses some. The table records over 55,000 clones, approximately 80% of them present only once. The sample here was unstimulated CD4+ T cells sorted from spleen or lymph node cells, taken before transplant. These receptor sequences come from a human donor who was the organ donor for an intestinal transplant.

V is TRBV30 and J is TRBJ2-6, with TRBD2 matching over 10 bases. Trimming at V came to 5 bases and at J to 1 base, leaving 5 bases not matched to a gene. Germline V lookup: CDR1 GTSNPN, CDR2 SVGIG (reference sequence). CDR3 length: 16 residues. The CDR3 here is CAWEAGGRSGANVLTF. In DNA form, the CDR3 reads TGTGCCTGGGAAGCGGGGGGGCGTTCTGGGGCCAACGTCCTGACTTTC.

This chain links TRBV15 with TRBJ1-4; a possible D gene is TRBD1 (6 bases). This CDR3 comprises 17 residues. The V gene lost 0 bases and the J gene lost 5 bases, with 16 bases spanning the gap. The germline V gene encodes CDR1 LNHNV and CDR2 YYDKDF (reference sequence). CDR3 bases: TGTGCCACCAGCAGAGATATACGGACAGCGCAAAATGAAAAACTGTTTTTT. Translation: CATSRDIRTAQNEKLFF.

V and J are TRBV7-9 and TRBJ1-2; the D gene is possibly TRBD1 (6 bases). V lost 5 bases, J lost 2 bases, and 12 bases lay in between. CDR1 is SEHNR, CDR2 FQNEAQ, per germline (reference sequence). The CDR3 is 14 amino acids. For the CDR3, the DNA is TGTGCCAGCAGCCCAAAAACAGGGAACTATGGCTACACCTTC. Encoded protein: CASSPKTGNYGYTF.

The V gene is TRBV28, the J gene TRBJ1-4; 7 bases fit TRBD1. CDR3 length equals 15 residues. Germline V gene sequence: CDR1 MDHEN, CDR2 SYDVKM. The trim removed 1 base at V and 8 bases at J, leaving 7 bases unmatched. The CDR3 is CASSLYGTVWEKLFF. The CDR3 bases are TGTGCCAGCAGTTTATACGGGACAGTATGGGAAAAACTGTTTTTT.

This sequence joins TRBV28 and TRBJ2-4, with TRBD2 matching over 7 bases. The V and J ends lost 2 bases and 8 bases, in that order; junction bases with no gene match: 3. Germline lookup yields CDR1 MDHEN and CDR2 SYDVKM. There are 13 residues in the CDR3. The CDR3 loop is CASSLGREDIQYF. CDR3 bases: TGTGCCAGCAGTTTAGGGAGGGAGGACATTCAGTACTTC.

The rearrangement joins TRBV19 to TRBJ2-2, with 12 positions matching TRBD2. This CDR3 has 16 residues. CDR1 LNHDA and CDR2 SQIVND come from the germline V gene (reference sequence). V trimming: 5 bases; J trimming: 6 bases; junction bases outside the gene matches: 7. CDR3 in amino acids: CASSPTSSGGAGELFF. In DNA form, the CDR3 reads TGTGCCAGTAGTCCTACCTCTAGCGGGGGGGCCGGGGAGCTGTTTTTT.

The chain employs TRBV19 and TRBJ2-5; D is ambiguous. This CDR3 region has 14 residues. The V gene's germline CDR1 is LNHDA and CDR2 SQIVND (reference sequence). Trimming took off 4 bases at V and 5 bases at J, with 14 bases between the two ends. The CDR3 sequence: CASSTTPIRETQYF. In DNA form, the CDR3 reads TGTGCCAGTAGTACGACACCTATTAGGGAGACCCAGTACTTC.

The gene calls are TRBV7-2 and TRBJ2-1; 8 bases fit TRBD2. The CDR3 consists of 16 residues. Germline-derived CDR1 and CDR2 are SGHTA and FQGNSA. V lost 3 bases and J lost 4; bases outside the gene matches: 8. CDR3 region: CASSFGIGGGYNEQFF. The CDR3 nucleotides are TGTGCCAGCAGCTTCGGAATCGGGGGGGGTTACAATGAGCAGTTCTTC.

The gene calls are TRBV9 and TRBJ2-1; perhaps TRBD2 as D (6 bases). The CDR3 length is 14 residues. Trimming removed 0 bases from V and 7 bases from J, with 11 bases in between. Germline assignment: CDR1 SGDLS and CDR2 YYNGEE. The CDR3 region is CASSVATGVNEQFF. The CDR3 bases are TGTGCCAGCAGCGTAGCTACGGGAGTGAATGAGCAGTTCTTC.

This clone was picked up a small number of times. CDR3 amino acids: CASSEAASGRPEQYV. The DNA of the CDR3 is TGTGCCAGCAGTGAAGCGGCCAGCGGGCGGCCGGAGCAGTACGTC. The chain combines TRBV6-1 with TRBJ2-7, with a weak D call TRBD2 (6 bases). Trimming cost V 0 bases and J 7 bases, with 16 bases left between them. Germline loops: CDR1 MNHNS, CDR2 SASEGT. The length of the CDR3 is 15 residues.

V is TRBV10-3 and J is TRBJ1-5, with D maybe TRBD1 (6 bases). Germline V lookup: CDR1 ENHRY, CDR2 SYGVKD. With 10 bases removed from V and 4 bases from J, the gap between germline ends came to 14 bases. CDR3 length: 13 amino acids. The CDR3 loop is CATATGGNQPQHF. In DNA form, the CDR3 reads TGTGCCACCGCGACAGGTGGTAATCAGCCCCAGCATTTT.

The V gene is TRBV27, the J gene TRBJ1-2, with D maybe TRBD1 (5 bases). Germline values: CDR1 MNHEY, CDR2 SMNVEV (reference sequence). The length of the CDR3 is 14 residues. V gave up 2 bases and J gave up 8 bases, with 15 bases separating them. CDR3: CASSLDRRGWGYTF. The CDR3 nucleotides read TGTGCCAGCAGTTTAGATCGGAGGGGATGGGGCTACACCTTC.

This rearrangement joins TRBV6-1 to TRBJ2-1, with 12 positions matching TRBD2. The CDR3 contains 20 residues. The V and J ends lost 4 bases and 4 bases, in that order; junction bases with no gene match: 17. Germline CDR1 is MNHNS and CDR2 is SASEGT. The CDR3 spells CASSGRGGATSGGRYNEQFF. The CDR3 DNA reads TGTGCCAGCAGTGGGAGGGGCGGAGCTACTAGCGGGGGGCGTTACAATGAGCAGTTCTTC.

The V and J genes are TRBV23-1 and TRBJ2-5; perhaps TRBD2 as D (6 bases). TRBV23-1 is given ORF status, its function remaining uncertain. Trimming took 2 bases from V and 3 from J, leaving 25 bases between them. The CDR3 loop spans 19 amino acids. The chain's CDR3 is CASSQVGLTGESRKETQYF. The CDR3, as DNA: TGCGCCAGCAGTCAAGTGGGTCTAACGGGGGAGTCGAGAAAAGAGACCCAGTACTTC.

V and J are TRBV30 and TRBJ2-1, with TRBD2 identical over 14 bases. CDR1 is GTSNPN and CDR2 is SVGIG in the germline V gene (reference sequence). With 1 base clipped from V and 9 bases from J, the junction kept 2 bases outside the gene matches. The CDR3 runs 14 residues. The CDR3 DNA follows: TGTGCCTGGAGTGGACTAGCGGGGGGGCGTGAGCAGTTCTTC. Translation: CAWSGLAGGREQFF.

This clone occurred once. The rearrangement links TRBV10-1 to TRBJ1-2, with 12 bases fitting TRBD1. Trimming removed 6 bases from V and 7 bases from J; junction bases left unmatched: 6. Germline V gives CDR1 WNHNN, CDR2 SYGVQD (reference sequence). The CDR3 extends over 14 amino acids. CDR3 bases: TGCGCCAGCAGCTCCGGGACAGGGGGCTTTGGCTACACCTTC. Translated, it gives CASSSGTGGFGYTF.

The chain uses TRBV27 and TRBJ2-1; 7 nucleotides match TRBD1. Trimming at V came to 3 bases and at J to 6 bases, leaving 11 bases not matched to a gene. There are 16 residues in the CDR3. Germline V lookup: CDR1 MNHEY, CDR2 SMNVEV (reference sequence). In DNA, the CDR3 is TGTGCCAGCAGTTTGCCCCAGGGGGTAGGGGGCAATGAGCAGTTCTTC. Protein product: CASSLPQGVGGNEQFF.

This chain links TRBV7-2 with TRBJ2-2, with 11 bases lining up with TRBD2. The ends lost 5 bases at V and 5 bases at J; junction bases unmatched: 7. The CDR3 is made up of 16 amino acids. CDR1 is SGHTA, CDR2 FQGNSA, per germline. DNA for the CDR3: TGTGCCAGCAGCCTTAGCGGGGGGGTTATTACCGGGGAGCTGTTTTTT. Translating it yields CASSLSGGVITGELFF.

V gene TRBV19 combines with J gene TRBJ1-1, with a possible D match to TRBD1 (6 bases). V shed 0 bases and J shed 10 bases, with 12 bases lying between them. This CDR3 has 13 residues. Germline CDR1 reads LNHDA; CDR2 reads SQIVND (reference sequence). This CDR3 is CASSIDLRGAAFF. The CDR3 DNA is TGTGCCAGTAGTATAGATCTCAGGGGAGCAGCTTTCTTT.

This chain joins TRBV6-1 and TRBJ2-1; TRBD2 might be the D (6 bases). V was trimmed by 6 bases and J by 6 bases, leaving 18 bases between them. CDR1 is MNHNS and CDR2 is SASEGT in the germline V gene. This CDR3 is 15 amino acids long. CDR3 sequence reads: CASSRDAGPGNEQFF. The CDR3 nucleotides read TGTGCCAGCAGCCGAGACGCGGGACCGGGCAATGAGCAGTTCTTC.

This chain connects TRBV5-6 to TRBJ1-6; 11 bases align to TRBD1. The junction had 6 bases not matched to a gene; V was cut back by 4 bases and J by 9 bases. CDR3 length: 15 residues. CDR1 is SGHDT, CDR2 YYEEEE, per germline. The CDR3 reads CASSGTGQGGSPLHF. CDR3 DNA: TGTGCCAGCAGCGGAACGGGACAGGGGGGTTCACCCCTCCACTTT.

The V and J genes are TRBV6-5 and TRBJ1-1, with D possibly TRBD1 on 6 matching bases. Trimming removed 10 bases from V and 0 bases from J, with 18 bases in between. Germline V lookup: CDR1 MNHEY, CDR2 SVGAGI. This CDR3 has 15 residues. CDR3 DNA: TGTGCCACCAAACCCCCCAGGGGAATGAACACTGAAGCTTTCTTT. Amino acid sequence: CATKPPRGMNTEAFF.

This clone was seen once. The V and J genes are TRBV28 and TRBJ1-6, with 8 bases fitting TRBD1. Trimming at V came to 8 bases and at J to 7 bases, leaving 1 base not matched to a gene. The CDR3 covers 12 residues. The germline gives CDR1 MDHEN, CDR2 SYDVKM. The CDR3 DNA is TGTGCCAGCGGGACAGGAAATTCACCCCTCCACTTT. Its protein product is CASGTGNSPLHF.

The chain joins TRBV5-1 to TRBJ1-2; D gene ambiguous. Between the trimmed V and J ends, which lost 1 base and 4 bases, there was a span of 8 bases. The length of the CDR3 is 13 residues. Germline values: CDR1 SGHRS, CDR2 YFSETQ. The CDR3 loop reads CASSLSTAYGYTF. CDR3 nucleotide sequence: TGCGCCAGCAGCTTGAGCACAGCCTATGGCTACACCTTC.

This rearrangement joins TRBV6-6 to TRBJ1-5; D unresolved. Trimming removed 0 bases at V and 0 bases at J, with 9 bases between. Germline CDR1 reads MNHNY; CDR2 reads SVGAGI (reference sequence). This CDR3 has 16 residues. The CDR3 sequence: CASSYSAGFSNQPQHF. Here the CDR3 DNA reads TGTGCCAGCAGTTACTCGGCAGGTTTTAGCAATCAGCCCCAGCATTTT.

This chain links TRBV18 with TRBJ1-1, with TRBD1 identical over 7 bases. The J segment lost 7 bases and the V segment lost 6 bases, leaving 2 bases of the junction unmatched. The germline V gene encodes CDR1 KGHSH and CDR2 LQKENI. The CDR3 totals 11 residues. The CDR3 DNA sequence: TGTGCCAGCTCGGGACAGCTTGAAGCTTTCTTT. Translating gives CASSGQLEAFF. Looking up the rest from reference TRBV18 and TRBJ1-1 gives the full variable domain: NAGVMQNPRHLVRRRGQEARLRCSPMKGHSHVYWYRQLPEEGLKFMVYLQKENIIDESGMPKERFSAEFPKEGPSILRIQQVVRGDSAAYFCASSGQLEAFFGQGTRLTVV.

The rearrangement links TRBV5-4 to TRBJ2-2, with 9 bases identical to TRBD1. The V gene end was trimmed by 4 bases and the J gene end by 0 bases; junction bases not matched to a gene: 4. CDR3 length: 16 amino acids. The V gene's germline CDR1 is SGHNT and CDR2 YYREEE (reference sequence). This chain's CDR3 is CASSPGQGSNTGELFF. The CDR3 nucleotides read TGTGCCAGCAGCCCAGGACAGGGGTCGAACACCGGGGAGCTGTTTTTT.

This clone was found a few times. The chain has TRBV4-1 and TRBJ1-5; D gene unclear. Germline CDR1 is MGHRA and CDR2 is YSYEKL. V was pared by 2 bases and J by 8 bases, with 10 bases between. This CDR3 comprises 13 residues. The DNA of the CDR3 is TGCGCCAGCAGCCAAACCGGTAGTGAGCCCCAGCATTTT. Translated, it gives CASSQTGSEPQHF.

This clone was seen more than once but under ten times. The chain is built from TRBV27 and TRBJ1-4; D ambiguous. V lost 6 bases to trimming and J lost 5 bases, with 13 bases between them. Germline CDR1 MNHEY, CDR2 SMNVEV (reference sequence). This CDR3 spans 14 amino acids. The CDR3 region has the DNA TGTGCCAGCAGCAATCACTATTCAAATGAAAAACTGTTTTTT. Protein product: CASSNHYSNEKLFF. Filled out from reference TRBV27 and TRBJ1-4, the complete variable domain reads EAQVTQNPRYLITVTGKKLTVTCSQNMNHEYMSWYRQDPGLGLRQIYYSMNVEVTDKGDVPEGYKVSRKEKRNFPLILESPSPNQTSLYFCASSNHYSNEKLFFGSGTQLSVL.